This TCR beta chain was recovered during a study of shared clonotypes between healthy human individuals. Produced via immunoSEQ multiplex PCR; TCRdb's table is partial and in-frame only. The table records about 700,000 clones, about 91% of them present only once. Terminally differentiated effector memory CD45RA+ cells were excluded by CCR7 positive selection of CD45RO-negative cells. CDR1 MGHRA and CDR2 YSYEKL come from the germline V gene. The CDR3 length is 13 residues. V was pared by 1 base and J by 8 bases, with 9 bases between. This TCR derives from a man aged 30-40 years in good health. The specimen was naive CD8+ T cells sorted from blood. This chain links TRBV4-1 with TRBJ2-1, with unresolved D. CDR3 residues: CASSQVMVDEQFF. As DNA, the CDR3 is TGCGCCAGCAGCCAAGTCATGGTCGATGAGCAGTTCTTC.